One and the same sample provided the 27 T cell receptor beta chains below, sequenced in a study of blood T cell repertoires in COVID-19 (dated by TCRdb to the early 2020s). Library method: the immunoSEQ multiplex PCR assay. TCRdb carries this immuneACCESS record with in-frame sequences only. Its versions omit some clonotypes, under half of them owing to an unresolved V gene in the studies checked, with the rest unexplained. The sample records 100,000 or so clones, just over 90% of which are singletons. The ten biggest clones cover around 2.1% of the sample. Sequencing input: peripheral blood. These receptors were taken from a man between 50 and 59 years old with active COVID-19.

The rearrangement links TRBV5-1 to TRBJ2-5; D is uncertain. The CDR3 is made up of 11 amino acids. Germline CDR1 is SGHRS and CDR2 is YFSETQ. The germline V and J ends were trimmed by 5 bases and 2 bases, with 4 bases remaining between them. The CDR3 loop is CASSQQETQYF. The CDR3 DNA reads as TGCGCCAGCAGTCAACAAGAGACCCAGTACTTC. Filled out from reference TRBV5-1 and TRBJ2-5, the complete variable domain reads KAGVTQTPRYLIKTRGQQVTLSCSPISGHRSVSWYQQTPGQGLQFLFEYFSETQRNKGNFPGRFSGRQFSNSRSEMNVSTLELGDSALYLCASSQQETQYFGPGTRLLVL.

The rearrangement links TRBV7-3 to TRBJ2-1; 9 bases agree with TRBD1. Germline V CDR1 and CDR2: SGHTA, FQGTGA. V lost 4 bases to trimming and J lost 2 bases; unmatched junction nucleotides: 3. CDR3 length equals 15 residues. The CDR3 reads CASSSGQGPYNEQFF. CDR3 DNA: TGTGCCAGCAGCTCGGGACAGGGACCCTACAATGAGCAGTTCTTC. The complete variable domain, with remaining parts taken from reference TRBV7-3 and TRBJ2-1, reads GAGVSQTPSNKVTEKGKYVELRCDPISGHTALYWYRQSLGQGPEFLIYFQGTGAADDSGLPNDRFFAVRPEGSVSTLKIQRTERGDSAVYLCASSSGQGPYNEQFFGPGTRLTVL.

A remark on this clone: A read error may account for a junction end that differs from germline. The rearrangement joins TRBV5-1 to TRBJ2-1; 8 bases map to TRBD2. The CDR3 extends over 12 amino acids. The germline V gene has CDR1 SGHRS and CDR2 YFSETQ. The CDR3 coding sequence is TGCGCCAGCAGCTCCGGGACTAGTCTTCGAGTCTTC. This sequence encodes CASSSGTSLRVF.

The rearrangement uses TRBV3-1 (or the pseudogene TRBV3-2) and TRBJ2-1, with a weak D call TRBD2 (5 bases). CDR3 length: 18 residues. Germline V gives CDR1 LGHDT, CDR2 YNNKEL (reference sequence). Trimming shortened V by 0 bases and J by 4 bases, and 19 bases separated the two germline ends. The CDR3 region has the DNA TGTGCCAGCAGCCAAGATCCACGGGGTAGAGGAAGATACAATGAGCAGTTCTTC. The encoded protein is CASSQDPRGRGRYNEQFF.

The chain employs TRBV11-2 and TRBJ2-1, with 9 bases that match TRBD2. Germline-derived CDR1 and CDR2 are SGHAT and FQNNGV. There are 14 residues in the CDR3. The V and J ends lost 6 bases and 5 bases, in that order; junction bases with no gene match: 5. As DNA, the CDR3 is TGTGCCAGCAGTTCAAGACTAGCGGACAATGAGCAGTTCTTC. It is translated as CASSSRLADNEQFF.

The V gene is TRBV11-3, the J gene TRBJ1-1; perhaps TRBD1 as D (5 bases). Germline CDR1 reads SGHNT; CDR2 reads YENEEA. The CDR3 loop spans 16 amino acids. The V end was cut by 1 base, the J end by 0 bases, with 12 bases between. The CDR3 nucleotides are TGTGCCAGCAGCTTAGGGACCCAGGGCCTGAACACTGAAGCTTTCTTT. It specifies CASSLGTQGLNTEAFF.

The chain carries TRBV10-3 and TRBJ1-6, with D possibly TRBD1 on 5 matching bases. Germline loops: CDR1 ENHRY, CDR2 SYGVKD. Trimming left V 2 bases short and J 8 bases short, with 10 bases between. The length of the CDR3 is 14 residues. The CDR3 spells CAISEGTRHSPLHF. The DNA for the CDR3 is TGTGCCATCAGTGAGGGGACTCGGCATTCACCCCTCCACTTT.

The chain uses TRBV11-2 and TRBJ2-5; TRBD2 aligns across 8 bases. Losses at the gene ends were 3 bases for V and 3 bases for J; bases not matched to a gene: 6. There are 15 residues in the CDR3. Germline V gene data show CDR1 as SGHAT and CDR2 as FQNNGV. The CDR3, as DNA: TGTGCCAGCAGCTTGACGGCGGGGGGTAAAGAGACCCAGTACTTC. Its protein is CASSLTAGGKETQYF. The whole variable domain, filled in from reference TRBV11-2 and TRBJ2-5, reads EAGVAQSPRYKIIEKRQSVAFWCNPISGHATLYWYQQILGQGPKLLIQFQNNGVVDDSQLPKDRFSAERLKGVDSTLKIQPAKLEDSAVYLCASSLTAGGKETQYFGPGTRLLVL.

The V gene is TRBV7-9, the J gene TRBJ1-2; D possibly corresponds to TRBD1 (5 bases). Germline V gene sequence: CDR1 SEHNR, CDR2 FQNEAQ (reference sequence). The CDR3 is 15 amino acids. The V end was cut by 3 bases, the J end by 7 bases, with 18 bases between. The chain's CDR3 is CASSLGGPTGGGYTF. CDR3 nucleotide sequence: TGTGCCAGCAGCTTGGGGGGACCGACGGGAGGTGGCTACACCTTC. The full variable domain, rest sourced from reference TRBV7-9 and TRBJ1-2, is DTGVSQNPRHKITKRGQNVTFRCDPISEHNRLYWYRQTLGQGPEFLTYFQNEAQLEKSRLLSDRFSAERPKGSFSTLEIQRTEQGDSAMYLCASSLGGPTGGGYTFGSGTRLTVV.

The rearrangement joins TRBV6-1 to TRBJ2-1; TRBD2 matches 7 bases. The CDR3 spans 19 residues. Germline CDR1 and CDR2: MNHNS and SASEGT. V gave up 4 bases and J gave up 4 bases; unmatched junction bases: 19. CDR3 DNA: TGTGCCAGCAGTGTACAGCCCAATGACCCTAGCGGTTCATACAATGAGCAGTTCTTC. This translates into CASSVQPNDPSGSYNEQFF.

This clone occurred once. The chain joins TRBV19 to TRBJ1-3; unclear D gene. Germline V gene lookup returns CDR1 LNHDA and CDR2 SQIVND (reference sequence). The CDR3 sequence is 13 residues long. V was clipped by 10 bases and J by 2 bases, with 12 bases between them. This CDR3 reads CATRLVPGNTIYF. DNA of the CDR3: TGTGCCACCCGATTAGTCCCTGGAAACACCATATATTTT. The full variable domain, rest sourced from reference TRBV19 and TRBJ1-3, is DGGITQSPKYLFRKEGQNVTLSCEQNLNHDAMYWYRQDPGQGLRLIYYSQIVNDFQKGDIAEGYSVSREKKESFPLTVTSAQKNPTAFYLCATRLVPGNTIYFGEGSWLTVV.

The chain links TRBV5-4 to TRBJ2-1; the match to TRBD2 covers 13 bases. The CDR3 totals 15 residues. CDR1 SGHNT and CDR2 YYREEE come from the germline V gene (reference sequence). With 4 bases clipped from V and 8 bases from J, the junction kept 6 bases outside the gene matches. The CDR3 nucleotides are TGTGCCAGCAGCCCCCGACTAGCGGGGGGCCATGAGCAGTTCTTC. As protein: CASSPRLAGGHEQFF.

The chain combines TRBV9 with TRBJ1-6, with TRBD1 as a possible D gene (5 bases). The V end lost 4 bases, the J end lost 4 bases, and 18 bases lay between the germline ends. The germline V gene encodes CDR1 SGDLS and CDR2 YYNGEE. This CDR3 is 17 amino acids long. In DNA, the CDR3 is TGTGCCAGCAGCCGTTTGGGGGGAATGGGTTATAATTCACCCCTCCACTTT. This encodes CASSRLGGMGYNSPLHF.

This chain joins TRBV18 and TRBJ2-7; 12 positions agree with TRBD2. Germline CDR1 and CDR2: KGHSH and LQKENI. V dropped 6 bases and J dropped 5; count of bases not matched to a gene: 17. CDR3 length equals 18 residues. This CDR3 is CASSPDPTPSGGADEQYF. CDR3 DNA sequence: TGTGCCAGCTCTCCGGACCCAACGCCTAGCGGGGGGGCAGACGAGCAGTACTTC.

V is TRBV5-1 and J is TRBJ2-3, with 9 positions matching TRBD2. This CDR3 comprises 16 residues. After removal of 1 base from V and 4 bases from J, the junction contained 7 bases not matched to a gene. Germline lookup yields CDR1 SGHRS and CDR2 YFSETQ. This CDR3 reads CASSLRASGTADTQYF. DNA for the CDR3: TGCGCCAGCAGCTTGCGCGCTAGCGGGACTGCAGATACGCAGTATTTT.

Here the CDR3 reads CASSFRRIPYNEQFF. CDR3 in DNA: TGCGCCAGCAGCTTTCGGAGGATTCCCTACAATGAGCAGTTCTTC. The V gene is TRBV5-1, the J gene TRBJ2-1, with D perhaps TRBD2 (5 bases). V was cut by 2 bases and J by 2 bases, with 11 bases left in between. The germline V gene encodes CDR1 SGHRS and CDR2 YFSETQ. This CDR3 contains 15 residues.

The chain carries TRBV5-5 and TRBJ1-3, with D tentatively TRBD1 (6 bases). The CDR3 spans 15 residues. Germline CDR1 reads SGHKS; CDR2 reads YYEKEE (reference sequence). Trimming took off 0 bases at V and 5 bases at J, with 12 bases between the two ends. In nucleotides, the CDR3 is TGTGCCAGCAGCTTGGACGGGCAGGGGAGAAACACCATATATTTT. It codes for CASSLDGQGRNTIYF. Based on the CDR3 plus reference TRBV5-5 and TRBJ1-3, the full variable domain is DAGVTQSPTHLIKTRGQQVTLRCSPISGHKSVSWYQQVLGQGPQFIFQYYEKEERGRGNFPDRFSARQFPNYSSELNVNALLLGDSALYLCASSLDGQGRNTIYFGEGSWLTVV.

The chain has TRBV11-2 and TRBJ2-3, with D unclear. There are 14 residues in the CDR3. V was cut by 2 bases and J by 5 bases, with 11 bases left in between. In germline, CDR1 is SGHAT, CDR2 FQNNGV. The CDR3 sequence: CASSLSFAVDTQYF. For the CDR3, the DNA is TGTGCCAGCAGCTTATCTTTTGCAGTAGATACGCAGTATTTT.

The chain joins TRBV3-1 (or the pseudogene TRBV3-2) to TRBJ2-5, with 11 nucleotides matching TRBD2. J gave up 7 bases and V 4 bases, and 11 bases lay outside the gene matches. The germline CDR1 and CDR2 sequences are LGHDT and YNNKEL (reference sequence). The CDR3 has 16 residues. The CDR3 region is CASSLIAGGGRGTQYF. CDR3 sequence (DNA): TGTGCCAGCAGCCTTATAGCGGGAGGGGGAAGAGGGACCCAGTACTTC.

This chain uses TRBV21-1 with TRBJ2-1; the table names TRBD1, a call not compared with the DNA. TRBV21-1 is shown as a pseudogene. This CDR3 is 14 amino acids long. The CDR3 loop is CASSTLDKDNEQFF. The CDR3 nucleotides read TGTGCCAGCAGCACCTTGGACAAAGACAATGAGCAGTTCTTC.

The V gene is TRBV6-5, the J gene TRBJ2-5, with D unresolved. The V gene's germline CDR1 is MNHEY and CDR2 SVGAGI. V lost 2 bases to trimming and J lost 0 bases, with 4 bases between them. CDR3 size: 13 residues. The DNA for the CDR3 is TGTGCCAGCAGTTACGAGTACCAAGAGACCCAGTACTTC. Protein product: CASSYEYQETQYF.

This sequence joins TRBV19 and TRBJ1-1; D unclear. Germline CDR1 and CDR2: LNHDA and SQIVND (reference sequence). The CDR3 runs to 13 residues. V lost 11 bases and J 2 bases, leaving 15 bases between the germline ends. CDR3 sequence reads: CAVKERGNTEAFF. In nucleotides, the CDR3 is TGTGCCGTAAAAGAACGGGGAAACACTGAAGCTTTCTTT.

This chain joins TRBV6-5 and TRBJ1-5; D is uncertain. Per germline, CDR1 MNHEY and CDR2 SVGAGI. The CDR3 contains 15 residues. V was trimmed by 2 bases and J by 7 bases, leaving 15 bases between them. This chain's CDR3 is CASSYSGLSGQPQHF. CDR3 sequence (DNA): TGTGCCAGCAGTTACAGCGGACTTTCCGGCCAGCCCCAGCATTTT.

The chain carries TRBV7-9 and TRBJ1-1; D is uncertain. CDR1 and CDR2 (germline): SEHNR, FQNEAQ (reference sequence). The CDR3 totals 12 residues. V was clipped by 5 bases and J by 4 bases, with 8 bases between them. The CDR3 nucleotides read TGTGCCAGCAGCCCCGAGGGCACTGAAGCTTTCTTT. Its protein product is CASSPEGTEAFF.

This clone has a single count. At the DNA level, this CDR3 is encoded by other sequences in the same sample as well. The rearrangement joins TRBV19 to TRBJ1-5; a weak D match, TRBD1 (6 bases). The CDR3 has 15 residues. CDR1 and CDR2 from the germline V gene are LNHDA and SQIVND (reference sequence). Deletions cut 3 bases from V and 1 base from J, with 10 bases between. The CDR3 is CASSIVGQSNQPQHF. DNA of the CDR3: TGTGCCAGTAGTATCGTTGGACAGAGCAATCAGCCCCAGCATTTT.

The CDR3 reads CASIQTSGGYEQYF. For the CDR3, the DNA is TGTGCCAGCATCCAGACTAGCGGGGGCTACGAGCAGTACTTC. The chain recombines TRBV6-5 with TRBJ2-7, with TRBD2 matching over 12 bases. CDR1 MNHEY and CDR2 SVGAGI come from the germline V gene. The CDR3 consists of 14 residues. Losses at the gene ends were 7 bases for V and 3 bases for J; bases not matched to a gene: 4.

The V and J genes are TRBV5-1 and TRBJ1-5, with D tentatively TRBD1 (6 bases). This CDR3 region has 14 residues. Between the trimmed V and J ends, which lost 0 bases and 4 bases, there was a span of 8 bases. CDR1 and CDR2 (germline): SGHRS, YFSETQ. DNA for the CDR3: TGCGCCAGCAGCTTGGGGACAGAAAATCAGCCCCAGCATTTT. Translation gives CASSLGTENQPQHF.